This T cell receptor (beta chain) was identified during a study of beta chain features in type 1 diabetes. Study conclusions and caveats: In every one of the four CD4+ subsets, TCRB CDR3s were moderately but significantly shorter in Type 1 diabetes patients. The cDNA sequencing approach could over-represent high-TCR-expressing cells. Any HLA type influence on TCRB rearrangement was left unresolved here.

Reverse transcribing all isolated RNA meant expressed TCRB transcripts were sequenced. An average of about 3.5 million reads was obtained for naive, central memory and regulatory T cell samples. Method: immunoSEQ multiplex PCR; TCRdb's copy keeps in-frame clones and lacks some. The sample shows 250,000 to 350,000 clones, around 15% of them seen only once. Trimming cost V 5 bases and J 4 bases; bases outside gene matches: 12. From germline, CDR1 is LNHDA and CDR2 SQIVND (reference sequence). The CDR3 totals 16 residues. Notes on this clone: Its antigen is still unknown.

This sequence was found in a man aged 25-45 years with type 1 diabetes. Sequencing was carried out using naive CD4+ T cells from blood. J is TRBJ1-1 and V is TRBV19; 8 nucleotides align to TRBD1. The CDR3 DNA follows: TGTGCCAGTAGTTCCCAGGGGGCGGGTGCGACCACTGAAGCTTTCTTT. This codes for CASSSQGAGATTEAFF.